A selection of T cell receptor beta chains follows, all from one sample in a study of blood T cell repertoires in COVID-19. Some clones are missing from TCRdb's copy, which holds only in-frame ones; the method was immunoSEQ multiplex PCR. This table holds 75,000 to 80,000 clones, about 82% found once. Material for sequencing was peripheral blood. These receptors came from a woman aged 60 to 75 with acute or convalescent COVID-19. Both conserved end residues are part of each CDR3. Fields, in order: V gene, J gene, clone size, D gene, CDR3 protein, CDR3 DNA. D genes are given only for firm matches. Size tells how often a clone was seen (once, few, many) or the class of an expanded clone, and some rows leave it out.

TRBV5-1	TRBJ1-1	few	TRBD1	CASISGTGGTEAFF	TGCGCCAGCATCTCCGGGACAGGGGGCACTGAAGCTTTCTTT
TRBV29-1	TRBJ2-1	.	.	CSVTLRGQFF	TGCAGCGTGACTTTACGTGGGCAGTTCTTC
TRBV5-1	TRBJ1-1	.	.	CASSLQGLGTEAFF	TGCGCCAGCAGCTTACAGGGATTGGGAACTGAAGCTTTCTTT
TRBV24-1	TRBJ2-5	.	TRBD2	CATSDAGGMETQYF	TGTGCCACCAGTGATGCGGGGGGGATGGAGACCCAGTACTTC
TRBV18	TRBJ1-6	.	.	CASQSSPGVNSPLHF	TGTGCCAGCCAATCATCTCCAGGGGTGAATTCACCCCTCCACTTT
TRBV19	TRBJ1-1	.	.	CASSIRDEAFF	TGTGCCAGTAGTATACGGGATGAAGCTTTCTTT
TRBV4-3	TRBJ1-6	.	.	CASSQEGFGRSPLHF	TGCGCCAGCAGCCAAGAGGGTTTTGGGAGATCACCCCTCCACTTT
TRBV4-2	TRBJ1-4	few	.	CASSQDFGGNEKLFF	TGTGCCAGCAGCCAAGATTTTGGAGGGAATGAAAAACTGTTTTTT
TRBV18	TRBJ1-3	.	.	CASSSAAPSSGNTIYF	TGTGCCAGCTCATCCGCAGCGCCCAGCTCTGGAAACACCATATATTTT
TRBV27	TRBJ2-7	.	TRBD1	CASSRDRGPYEQYF	TGTGCCAGCAGCCGGGACAGGGGGCCCTACGAGCAGTACTTC
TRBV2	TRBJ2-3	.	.	CASSGAGNRTDTQYF	TGTGCCAGCAGTGGGGCAGGGAATAGAACAGATACGCAGTATTTT
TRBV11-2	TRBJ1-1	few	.	CASSLQGNTEAFF	TGTGCCAGCAGCTTACAGGGGAACACTGAAGCTTTCTTT
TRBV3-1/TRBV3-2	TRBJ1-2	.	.	CASRPKAGPHRYTF	TGTGCCAGCAGGCCAAAAGCGGGACCCCATCGCTACACCTTC
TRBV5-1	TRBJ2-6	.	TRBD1	CASSFGNRGDGANVLTF	TGCGCCAGCAGCTTTGGCAACAGGGGAGATGGGGCCAACGTCCTGACTTTC
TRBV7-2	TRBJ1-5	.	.	CASSLESGSNQPQHF	TGTGCCAGCAGCTTGGAGAGTGGGAGCAATCAGCCCCAGCATTTT
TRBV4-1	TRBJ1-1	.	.	CASSQVGQGLSNTEAFF	TGCGCCAGCAGCCAAGTAGGGCAGGGGCTCTCGAACACTGAAGCTTTCTTT